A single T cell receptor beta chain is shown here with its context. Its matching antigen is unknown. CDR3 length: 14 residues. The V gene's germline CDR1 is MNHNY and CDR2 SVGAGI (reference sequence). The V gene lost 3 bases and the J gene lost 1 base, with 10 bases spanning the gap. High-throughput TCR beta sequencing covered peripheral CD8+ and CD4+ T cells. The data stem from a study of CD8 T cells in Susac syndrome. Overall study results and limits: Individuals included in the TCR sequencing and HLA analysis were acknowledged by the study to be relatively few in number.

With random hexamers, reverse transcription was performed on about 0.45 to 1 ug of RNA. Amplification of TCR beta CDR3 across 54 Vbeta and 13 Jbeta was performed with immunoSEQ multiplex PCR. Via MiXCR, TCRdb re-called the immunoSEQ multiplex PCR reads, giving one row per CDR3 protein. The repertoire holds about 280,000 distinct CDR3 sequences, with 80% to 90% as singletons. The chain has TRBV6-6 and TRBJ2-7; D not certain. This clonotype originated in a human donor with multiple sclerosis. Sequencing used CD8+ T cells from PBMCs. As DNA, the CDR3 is TGTGCCAGCAGTTATGGAACGAATTCCTACGAGCAGTACTTC. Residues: CASSYGTNSYEQYF.